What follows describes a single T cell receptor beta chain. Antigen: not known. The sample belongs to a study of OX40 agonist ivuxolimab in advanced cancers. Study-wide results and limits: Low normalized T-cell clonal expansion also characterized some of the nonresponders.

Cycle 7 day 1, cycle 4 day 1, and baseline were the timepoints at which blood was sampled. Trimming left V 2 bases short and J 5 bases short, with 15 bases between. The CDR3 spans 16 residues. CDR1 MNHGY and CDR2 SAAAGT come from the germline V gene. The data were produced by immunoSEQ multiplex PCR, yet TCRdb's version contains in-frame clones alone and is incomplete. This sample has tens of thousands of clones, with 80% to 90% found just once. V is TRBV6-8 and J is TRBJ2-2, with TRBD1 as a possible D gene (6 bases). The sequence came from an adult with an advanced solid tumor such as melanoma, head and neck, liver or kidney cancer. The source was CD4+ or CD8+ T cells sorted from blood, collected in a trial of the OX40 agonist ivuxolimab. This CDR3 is CASSYIRQVGTGELFF. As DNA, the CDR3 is TGTGCCAGCAGTTACATAAGACAGGTTGGTACCGGGGAGCTGTTTTTT.